The 5 T cell receptor beta chains reported below all come from one sample, sequenced in a study of T cells in Graves' hyperthyroidism and ophthalmopathy. Template material for amplifying TCR beta CDR3 regions consisted of RNA transcripts. Using the HTBI primer set, a first-round RT-PCR was run on the TCR CDR3. TCRdb processed the multiplex PCR reads anew with MiXCR; each CDR3 protein has one entry. Seen here are 370,000 or so distinct CDR3 sequences, 13% observed once, and the top ten hold under 25%. Sequenced input: blood. Receptors were obtained from a man under 40 with Graves' hyperthyroidism that later progressed to Graves' ophthalmopathy.

This clonotype has ten or more counts. This chain links TRBV3-1 with TRBJ2-5, with 8 bases fitting TRBD1. Germline V gene data show CDR1 as LGHDT and CDR2 as YNNKEL (reference sequence). Trimming at V came to 4 bases and at J to 2 bases, leaving 12 bases not matched to a gene. The CDR3 extends over 17 amino acids. As DNA, the CDR3 is TGTGCCAGCAGCCCCCGGGACAGGACACCAAAACAAGAGACCCAGTACTTC. This encodes CASSPRDRTPKQETQYF.

In its sample, this clonotype was seen many times. CDR3 in amino acids: CASSSQRLGLPSPVQYF. The CDR3 coding sequence is TGCGCCAGCAGCTCCCAACGCCTGGGACTACCTAGTCCGGTGCAGTACTTC. The chain combines TRBV5-1 with TRBJ2-7; 7 nucleotides line up with TRBD2. The CDR3 extends over 17 amino acids. Germline V CDR1 and CDR2: SGHRS, YFSETQ. Germline trimming cut 3 bases from V and 9 bases from J; bases unmatched to any gene: 21.

This clonotype was picked up many times. The rearrangement uses TRBV6-1 and TRBJ1-5; 8 bases align to TRBD1. Unmatched junction bases numbered 9, after V lost 6 bases and J lost 5 bases. CDR1 and CDR2 (germline): MNHNS, SASEGT. This CDR3 region has 15 residues. CDR3 region: CASRSDQGAYQPQHF. CDR3 sequence (DNA): TGTGCCAGCAGGAGCGACCAGGGGGCTTATCAGCCCCAGCATTTT.

This clonotype was seen only once. The chain carries TRBV5-6 and TRBJ2-1; D is perhaps TRBD2 (7 bases). Per germline, CDR1 SGHDT and CDR2 YYEEEE. Trimming took 1 base from V and 4 from J, leaving 12 bases between them. The CDR3 covers 15 residues. The chain's CDR3 is CASSLRGALYNEQFF. The CDR3 coding sequence is TGTGCCAGCAGCTTGCGGGGGGCCCTATACAATGAGCAGTTCTTC.

This chain joins TRBV4-1 and TRBJ1-4; D is possibly TRBD1 (6 bases). Trimming removed 3 bases at V and 5 bases at J, with 10 bases between. This CDR3 spans 14 amino acids. CDR1 is MGHRA and CDR2 is YSYEKL in the germline V gene. The CDR3, as DNA: TGCGCCAGCAGCCAGGACAGTTACAATGAAAAACTGTTTTTT. Translating gives CASSQDSYNEKLFF.